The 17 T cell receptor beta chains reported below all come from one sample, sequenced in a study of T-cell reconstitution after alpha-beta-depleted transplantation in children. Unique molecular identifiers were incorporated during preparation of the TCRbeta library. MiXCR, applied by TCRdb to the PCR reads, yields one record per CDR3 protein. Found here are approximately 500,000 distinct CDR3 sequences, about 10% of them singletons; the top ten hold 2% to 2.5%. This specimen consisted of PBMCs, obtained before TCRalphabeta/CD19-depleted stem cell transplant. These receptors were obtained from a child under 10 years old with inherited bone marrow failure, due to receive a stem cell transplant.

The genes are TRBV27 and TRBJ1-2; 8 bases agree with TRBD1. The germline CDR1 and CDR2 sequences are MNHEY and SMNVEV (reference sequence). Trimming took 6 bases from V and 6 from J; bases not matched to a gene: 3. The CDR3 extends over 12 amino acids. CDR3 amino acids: CASSQGANGYTF. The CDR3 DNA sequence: TGTGCCAGCAGCCAGGGGGCAAATGGCTACACCTTC.

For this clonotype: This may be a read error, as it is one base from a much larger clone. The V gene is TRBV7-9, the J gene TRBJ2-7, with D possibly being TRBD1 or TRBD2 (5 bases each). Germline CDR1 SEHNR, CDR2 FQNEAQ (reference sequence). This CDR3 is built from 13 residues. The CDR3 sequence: CASRGDQRYAQYF. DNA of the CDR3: TGTGCCAGCAGGGGGGACCAGAGGTACGCGCAGTACTTC.

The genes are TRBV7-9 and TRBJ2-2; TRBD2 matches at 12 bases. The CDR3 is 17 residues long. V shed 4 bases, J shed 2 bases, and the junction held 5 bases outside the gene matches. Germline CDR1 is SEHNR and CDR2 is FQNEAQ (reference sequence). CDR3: CASSSRLAGVNTGELFF. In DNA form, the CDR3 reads TGTGCCAGCAGCTCCCGACTAGCGGGAGTTAACACCGGGGAGCTGTTTTTT.

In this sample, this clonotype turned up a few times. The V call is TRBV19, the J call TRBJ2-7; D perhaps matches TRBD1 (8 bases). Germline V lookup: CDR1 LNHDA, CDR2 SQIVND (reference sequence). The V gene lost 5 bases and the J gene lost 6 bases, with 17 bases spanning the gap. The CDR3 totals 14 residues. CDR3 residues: CASSERDRFGEQYF. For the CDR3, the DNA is TGTGCCAGTAGTGAGCGGGACAGGTTTGGCGAGCAGTACTTC.

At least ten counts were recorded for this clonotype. Here the CDR3 reads CATSEGVGELFF. Written as DNA, the CDR3 is TGTGCCACCAGCGAGGGTGTCGGGGAGCTGTTTTTT. The chain links TRBV15 to TRBJ2-2; D is perhaps TRBD2 (5 bases). Per the germline V gene, CDR1 is LNHNV and CDR2 is YYDKDF (reference sequence). This CDR3 spans 12 amino acids. V lost 5 bases, J lost 7 bases, and 8 bases lay in between.

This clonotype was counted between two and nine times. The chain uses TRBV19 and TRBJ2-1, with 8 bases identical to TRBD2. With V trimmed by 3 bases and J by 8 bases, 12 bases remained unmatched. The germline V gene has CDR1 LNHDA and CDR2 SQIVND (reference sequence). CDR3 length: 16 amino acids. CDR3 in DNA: TGTGCCAGTAGTATCCCACGACTAGCGATGGGGGATGAGCAGTTCTTC. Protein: CASSIPRLAMGDEQFF.

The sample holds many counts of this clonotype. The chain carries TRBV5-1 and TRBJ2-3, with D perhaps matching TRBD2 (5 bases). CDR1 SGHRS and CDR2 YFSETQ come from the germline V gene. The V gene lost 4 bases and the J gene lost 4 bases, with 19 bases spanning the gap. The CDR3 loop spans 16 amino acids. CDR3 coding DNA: TGCGCCAGCAGCCACGATAGCGCCCGACTCCCAGATACGCAGTATTTT. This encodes CASSHDSARLPDTQYF.

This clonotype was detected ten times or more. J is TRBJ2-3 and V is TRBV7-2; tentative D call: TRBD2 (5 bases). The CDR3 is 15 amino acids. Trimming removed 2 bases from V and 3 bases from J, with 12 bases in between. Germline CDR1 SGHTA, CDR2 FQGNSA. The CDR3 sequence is CASSLPLAITDTQYF. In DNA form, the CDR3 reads TGTGCCAGCAGCTTACCGCTAGCAATAACAGATACGCAGTATTTT.

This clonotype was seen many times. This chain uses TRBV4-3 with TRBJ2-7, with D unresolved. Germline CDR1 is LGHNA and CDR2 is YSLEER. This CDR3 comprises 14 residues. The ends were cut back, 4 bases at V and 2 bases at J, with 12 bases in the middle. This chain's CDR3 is CASSLTSLTYEQYF. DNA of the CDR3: TGCGCCAGCAGCCTCACCTCTTTAACCTACGAGCAGTACTTC.

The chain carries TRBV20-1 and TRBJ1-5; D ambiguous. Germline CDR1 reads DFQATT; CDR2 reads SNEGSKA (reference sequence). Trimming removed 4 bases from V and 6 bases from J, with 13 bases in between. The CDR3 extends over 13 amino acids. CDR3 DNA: TGCAGTGCTACCACCGGTACCGGTCAGCCCCAGCATTTT. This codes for CSATTGTGQPQHF.

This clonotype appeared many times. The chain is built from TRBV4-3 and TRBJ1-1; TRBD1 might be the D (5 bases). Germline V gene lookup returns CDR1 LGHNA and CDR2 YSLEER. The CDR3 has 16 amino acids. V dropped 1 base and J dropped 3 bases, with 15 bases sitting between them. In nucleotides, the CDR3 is TGCGCCAGCAGCCAAGGCGGGCGGGGGGACTACACTGAAGCTTTCTTT. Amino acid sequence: CASSQGGRGDYTEAFF.

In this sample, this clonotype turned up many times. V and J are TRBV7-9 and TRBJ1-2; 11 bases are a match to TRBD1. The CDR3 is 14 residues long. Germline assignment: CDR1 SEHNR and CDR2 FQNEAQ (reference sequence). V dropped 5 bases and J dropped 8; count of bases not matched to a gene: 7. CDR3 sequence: CASSPVDRGQGYTF. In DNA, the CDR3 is TGTGCCAGCAGCCCCGTGGACAGGGGGCAAGGCTACACCTTC.

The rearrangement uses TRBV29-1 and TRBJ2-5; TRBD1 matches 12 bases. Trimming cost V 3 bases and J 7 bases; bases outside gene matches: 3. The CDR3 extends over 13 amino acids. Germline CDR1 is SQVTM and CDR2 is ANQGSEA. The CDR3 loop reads CSVEGQGAATQYF. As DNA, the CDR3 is TGCAGCGTTGAGGGACAGGGGGCGGCGACCCAGTACTTC. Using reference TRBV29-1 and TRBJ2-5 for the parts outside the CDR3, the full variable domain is SAVISQKPSRDICQRGTSLTIQCQVDSQVTMMFWYRQQPGQSLTLIATANQGSEATYESGFVIDKFPISRPNLTFSTLTVSNMSPEDSSIYLCSVEGQGAATQYFGPGTRLLVL.

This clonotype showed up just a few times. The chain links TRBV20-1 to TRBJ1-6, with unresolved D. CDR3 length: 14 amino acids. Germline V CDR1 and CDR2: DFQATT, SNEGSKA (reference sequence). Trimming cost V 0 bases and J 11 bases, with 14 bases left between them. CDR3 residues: CSARDQGGLTPLHF. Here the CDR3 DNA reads TGCAGTGCTAGAGATCAAGGAGGGTTGACACCCCTCCACTTT.

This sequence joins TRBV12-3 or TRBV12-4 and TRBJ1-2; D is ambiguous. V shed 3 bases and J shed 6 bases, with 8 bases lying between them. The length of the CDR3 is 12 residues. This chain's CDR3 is CASSFGTDGYTF. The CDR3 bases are TGTGCCAGCAGTTTCGGTACGGATGGCTACACCTTC.

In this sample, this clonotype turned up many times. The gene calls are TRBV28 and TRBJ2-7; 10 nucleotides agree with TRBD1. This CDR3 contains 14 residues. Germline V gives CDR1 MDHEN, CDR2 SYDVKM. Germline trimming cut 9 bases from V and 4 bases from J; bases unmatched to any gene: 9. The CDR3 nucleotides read TGTGCCAGTGGGACCCCGGACAGGGGGTACGAGCAGTACTTC. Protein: CASGTPDRGYEQYF.

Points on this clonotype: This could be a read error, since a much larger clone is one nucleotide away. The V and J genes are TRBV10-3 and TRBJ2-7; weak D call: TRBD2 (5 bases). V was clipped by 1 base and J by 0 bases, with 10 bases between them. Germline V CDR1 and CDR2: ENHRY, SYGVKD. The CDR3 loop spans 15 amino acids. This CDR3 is CAISELLDGSYEQYF. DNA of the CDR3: TGTGCCATCAGTGAGTTACTAGACGGCTCCTACGAGCAGTACTTC.